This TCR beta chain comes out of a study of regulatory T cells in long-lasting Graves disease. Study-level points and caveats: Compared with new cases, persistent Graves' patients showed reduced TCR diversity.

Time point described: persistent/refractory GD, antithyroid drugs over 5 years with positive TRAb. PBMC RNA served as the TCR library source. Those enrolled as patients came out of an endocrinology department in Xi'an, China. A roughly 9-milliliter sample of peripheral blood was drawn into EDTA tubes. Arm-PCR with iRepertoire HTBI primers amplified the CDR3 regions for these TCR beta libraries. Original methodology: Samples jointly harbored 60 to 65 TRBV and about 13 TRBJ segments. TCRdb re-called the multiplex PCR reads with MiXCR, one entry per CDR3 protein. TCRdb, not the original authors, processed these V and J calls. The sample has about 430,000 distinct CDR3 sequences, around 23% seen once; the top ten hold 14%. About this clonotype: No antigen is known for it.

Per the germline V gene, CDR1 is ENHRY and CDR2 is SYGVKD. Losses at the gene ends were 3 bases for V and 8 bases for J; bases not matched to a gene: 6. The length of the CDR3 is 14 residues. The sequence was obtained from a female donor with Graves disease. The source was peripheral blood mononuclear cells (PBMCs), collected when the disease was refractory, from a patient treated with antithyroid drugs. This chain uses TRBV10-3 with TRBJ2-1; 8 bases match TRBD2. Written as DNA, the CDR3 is TGTGCCATCAGTGAAGGGACTAGTGTCCATGAGCAGTTCTTC. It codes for CAISEGTSVHEQFF.